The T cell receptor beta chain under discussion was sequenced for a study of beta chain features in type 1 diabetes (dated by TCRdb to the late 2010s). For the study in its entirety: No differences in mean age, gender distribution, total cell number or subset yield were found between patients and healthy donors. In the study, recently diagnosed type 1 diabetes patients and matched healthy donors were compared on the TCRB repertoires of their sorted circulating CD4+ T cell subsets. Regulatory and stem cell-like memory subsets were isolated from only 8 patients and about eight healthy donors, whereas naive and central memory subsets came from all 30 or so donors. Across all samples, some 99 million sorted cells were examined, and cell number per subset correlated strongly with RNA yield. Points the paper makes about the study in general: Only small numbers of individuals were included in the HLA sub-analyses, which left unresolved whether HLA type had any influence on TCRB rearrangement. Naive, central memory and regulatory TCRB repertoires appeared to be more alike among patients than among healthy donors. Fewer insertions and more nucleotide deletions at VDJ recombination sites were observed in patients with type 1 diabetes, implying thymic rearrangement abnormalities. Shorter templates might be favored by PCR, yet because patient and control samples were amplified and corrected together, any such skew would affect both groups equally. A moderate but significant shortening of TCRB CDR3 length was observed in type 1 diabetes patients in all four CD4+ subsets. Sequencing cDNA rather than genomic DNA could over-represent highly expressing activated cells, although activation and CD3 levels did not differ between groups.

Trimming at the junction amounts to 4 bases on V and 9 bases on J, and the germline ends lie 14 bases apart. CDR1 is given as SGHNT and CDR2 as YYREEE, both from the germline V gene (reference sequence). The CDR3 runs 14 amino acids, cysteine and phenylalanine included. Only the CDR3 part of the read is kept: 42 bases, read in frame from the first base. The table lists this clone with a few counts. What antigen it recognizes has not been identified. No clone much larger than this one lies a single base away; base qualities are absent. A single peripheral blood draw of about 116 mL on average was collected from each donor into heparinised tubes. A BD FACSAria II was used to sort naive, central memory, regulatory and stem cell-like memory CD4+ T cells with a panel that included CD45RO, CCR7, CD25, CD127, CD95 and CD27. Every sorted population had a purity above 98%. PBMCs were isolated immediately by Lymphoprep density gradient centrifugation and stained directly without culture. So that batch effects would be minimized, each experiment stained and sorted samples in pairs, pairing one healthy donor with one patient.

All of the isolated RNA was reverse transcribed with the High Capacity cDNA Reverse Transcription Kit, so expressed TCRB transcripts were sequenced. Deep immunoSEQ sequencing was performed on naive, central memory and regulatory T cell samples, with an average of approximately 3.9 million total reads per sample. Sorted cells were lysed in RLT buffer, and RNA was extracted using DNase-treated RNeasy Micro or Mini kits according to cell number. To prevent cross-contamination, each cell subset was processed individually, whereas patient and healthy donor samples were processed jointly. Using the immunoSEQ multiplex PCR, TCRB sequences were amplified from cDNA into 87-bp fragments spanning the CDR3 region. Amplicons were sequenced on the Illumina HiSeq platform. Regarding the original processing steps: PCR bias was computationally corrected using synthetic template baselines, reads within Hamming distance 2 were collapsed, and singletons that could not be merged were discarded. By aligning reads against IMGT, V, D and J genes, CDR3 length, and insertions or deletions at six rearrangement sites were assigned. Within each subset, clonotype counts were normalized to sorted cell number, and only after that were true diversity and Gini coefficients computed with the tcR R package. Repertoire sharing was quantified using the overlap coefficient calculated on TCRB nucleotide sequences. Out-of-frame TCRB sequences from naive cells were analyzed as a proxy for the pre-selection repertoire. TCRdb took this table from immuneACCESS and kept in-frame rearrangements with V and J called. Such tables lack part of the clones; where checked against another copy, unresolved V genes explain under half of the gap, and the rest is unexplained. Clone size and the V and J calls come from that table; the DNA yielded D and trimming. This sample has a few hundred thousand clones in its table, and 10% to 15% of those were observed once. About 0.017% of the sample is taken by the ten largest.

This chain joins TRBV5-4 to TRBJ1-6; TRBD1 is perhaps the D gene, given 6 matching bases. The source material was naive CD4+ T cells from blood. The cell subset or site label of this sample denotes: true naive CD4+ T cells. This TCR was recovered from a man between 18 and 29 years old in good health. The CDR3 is CASSSEGVVSPLHF. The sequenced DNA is TGTGCCAGCAGCAGTGAGGGGGTGGTTTCACCCCTCCACTTT.